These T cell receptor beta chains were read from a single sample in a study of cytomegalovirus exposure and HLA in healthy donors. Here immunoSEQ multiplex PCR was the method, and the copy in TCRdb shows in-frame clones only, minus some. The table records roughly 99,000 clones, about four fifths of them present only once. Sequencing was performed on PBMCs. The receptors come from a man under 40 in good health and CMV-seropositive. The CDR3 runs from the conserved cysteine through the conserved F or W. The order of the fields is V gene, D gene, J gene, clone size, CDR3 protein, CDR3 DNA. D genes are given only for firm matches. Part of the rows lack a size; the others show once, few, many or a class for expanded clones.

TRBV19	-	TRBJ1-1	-	CASIFRGPLNTEAFF	TGTGCCAGTATTTTTAGAGGGCCCTTGAACACTGAAGCTTTCTTT
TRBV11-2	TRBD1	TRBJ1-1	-	CAGQGQMNTEAFF	TGTGCCGGACAGGGACAAATGAACACTGAAGCTTTCTTT
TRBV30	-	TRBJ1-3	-	CACPPRQYTGNTIYF	TGTGCCTGCCCTCCTAGGCAGTATACTGGAAACACCATATATTTT
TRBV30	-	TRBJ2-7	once	CAWRQGNTYEQYF	TGTGCCTGGAGACAGGGAAACACCTACGAGCAGTACTTC
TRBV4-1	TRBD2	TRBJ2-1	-	CASSRGLAGGSSYNEQFF	TGCGCCAGCAGCCGGGGACTAGCGGGGGGGAGCTCCTACAATGAGCAGTTCTTC
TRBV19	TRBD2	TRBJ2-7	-	CASSIRGAGGSSYEQYF	TGTGCCAGTAGTATAAGGGGGGCGGGGGGTAGCTCCTACGAGCAGTACTTC
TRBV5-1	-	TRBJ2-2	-	CASSSEVPGTGELFF	TGCGCCAGCAGCTCGGAGGTGCCGGGAACCGGGGAGCTGTTTTTT
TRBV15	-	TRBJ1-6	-	CATSRGSSSYNSPLHF	TGTGCCACCAGCAGAGGCAGTTCATCCTATAATTCACCCCTCCACTTT
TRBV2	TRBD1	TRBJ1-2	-	CASRDRPNYGYTF	TGTGCCAGCAGGGACAGGCCCAACTATGGCTACACCTTC
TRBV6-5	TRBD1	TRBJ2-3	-	CASRLGQLTDTQYF	TGTGCCAGCAGATTGGGACAGCTCACAGATACGCAGTATTTT
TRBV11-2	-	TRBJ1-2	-	CASSPHRTANYGYTF	TGTGCCAGCAGCCCTCACCGGACAGCTAACTATGGCTACACCTTC
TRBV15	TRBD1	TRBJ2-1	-	CATSRVRQGRYNEQFF	TGTGCCACCAGCAGGGTACGACAGGGGCGATACAATGAGCAGTTCTTC
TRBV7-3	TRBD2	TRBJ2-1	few	CASSLGTSGLNEQFF	TGTGCCAGCAGCCTTGGGACTAGCGGACTCAATGAGCAGTTCTTC
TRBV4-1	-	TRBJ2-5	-	CASSQDGGETQYF	TGCGCCAGCAGCCAAGATGGCGGGGAGACCCAGTACTTC
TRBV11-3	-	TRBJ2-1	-	CASSPPFGYNEQFF	TGTGCCAGCAGCCCCCCTTTCGGGTACAATGAGCAGTTCTTC
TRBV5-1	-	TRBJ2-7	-	CASSFRGDEQYF	TGCGCCAGCAGCTTCAGGGGTGACGAGCAGTACTTC
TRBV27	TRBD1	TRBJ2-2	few	CASSLIPPGQGATGELFF	TGTGCCAGCAGTTTAATACCTCCGGGACAGGGGGCCACCGGGGAGCTGTTTTTT
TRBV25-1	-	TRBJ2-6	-	CASSEAGANGLTF	TGTGCCAGCAGTGAGGCTGGGGCCAACGGCCTGACTTTC
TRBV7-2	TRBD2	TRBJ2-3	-	CASGISRGGRDTQYF	TGTGCCAGCGGGATTTCGCGGGGGGGCCGAGATACGCAGTATTTT
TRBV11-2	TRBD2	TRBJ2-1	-	CASSHGGNSGGVSYNEQFF	TGTGCCAGCAGCCATGGCGGAAATAGCGGGGGGGTCTCCTACAATGAGCAGTTCTTC
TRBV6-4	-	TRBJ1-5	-	CASSAGAGQPQHF	TGTGCCAGCAGTGCAGGGGCCGGACAGCCCCAGCATTTT
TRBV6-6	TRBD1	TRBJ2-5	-	CASTPPGQGMETQYF	TGTGCCAGCACCCCTCCGGGACAGGGTATGGAGACCCAGTACTTC
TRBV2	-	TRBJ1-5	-	CASSVRREYQPQHF	TGTGCCAGCAGTGTACGGCGGGAATATCAGCCCCAGCATTTT
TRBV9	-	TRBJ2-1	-	CASSGAGGPYNEQFF	TGTGCCAGCAGCGGAGCAGGGGGGCCCTACAATGAGCAGTTCTTC
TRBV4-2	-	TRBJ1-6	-	CASSQTDVNSPLHF	TGTGCCAGCAGCCAGACAGATGTAAATTCACCCCTCCACTTT
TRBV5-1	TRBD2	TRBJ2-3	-	CASSGAAGGRSTDTQYF	TGCGCCAGCAGCGGGGCGGCGGGGGGCCGAAGCACAGATACGCAGTATTTT
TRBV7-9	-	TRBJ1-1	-	CAGSVLNTEAFF	TGTGCCGGCAGCGTACTCAACACTGAAGCTTTCTTT
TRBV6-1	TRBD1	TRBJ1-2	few	CASSERGTANYGYTF	TGTGCCAGCAGTGAACGAGGGACAGCTAACTATGGCTACACCTTC